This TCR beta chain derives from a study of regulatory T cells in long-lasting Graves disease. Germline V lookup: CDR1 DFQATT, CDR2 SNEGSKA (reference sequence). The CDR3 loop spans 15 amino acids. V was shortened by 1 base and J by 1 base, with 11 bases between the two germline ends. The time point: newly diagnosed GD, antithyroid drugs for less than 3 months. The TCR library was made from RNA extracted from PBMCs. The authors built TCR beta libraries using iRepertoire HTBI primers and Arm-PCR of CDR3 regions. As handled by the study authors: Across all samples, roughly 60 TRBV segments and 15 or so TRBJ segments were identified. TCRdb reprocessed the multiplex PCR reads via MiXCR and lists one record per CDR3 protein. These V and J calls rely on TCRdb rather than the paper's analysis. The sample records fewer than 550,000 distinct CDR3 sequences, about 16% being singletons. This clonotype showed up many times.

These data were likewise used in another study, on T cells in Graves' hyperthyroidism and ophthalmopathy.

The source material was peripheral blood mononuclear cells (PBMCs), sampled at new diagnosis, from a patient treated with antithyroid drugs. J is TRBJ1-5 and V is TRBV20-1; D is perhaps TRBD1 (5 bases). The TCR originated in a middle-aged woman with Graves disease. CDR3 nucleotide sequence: TGCAGTGCTAGAGCGGGGGGGGGAAGCAATCAGCCCCAGCATTTT. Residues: CSARAGGGSNQPQHF.